This TCR beta chain was profiled in a study of identical twins. TCRdb analysed the 5' RACE reads with MiXCR anew, one entry per CDR3 protein. This sample has more than 1.5 million distinct CDR3 sequences, with under 35% found just once. The CDR3 covers 17 residues. Germline trimming cut 1 base from V and 1 base from J; bases unmatched to any gene: 7. Germline-derived CDR1 and CDR2 are SSHAT and FNYEAQ (reference sequence). In this sample, this clonotype turned up a few times. Sequences were obtained from cord blood. This chain links TRBV7-7 with TRBJ1-1; 9 nucleotides align to TRBD1. The receptor comes from a newborn girl in good health. The CDR3 loop reads CASSLGGQGWKNTEAFF. The CDR3 nucleotides read TGTGCCAGCAGCTTAGGGGGACAGGGCTGGAAGAACACTGAAGCTTTCTTT. The whole variable domain, remainder taken from reference TRBV7-7 and TRBJ1-1, is GAGVSQSPRYKVTKRGQDVTLRCDPISSHATLYWYQQALGQGPEFLTYFNYEAQPDKSGLPSDRFSAERPEGSISTLTIQRTEQRDSAMYRCASSLGGQGWKNTEAFFGQGTRLTVV.